Each of the 32 T cell receptor beta chains below was sequenced from the same sample in a study of cytomegalovirus exposure and HLA in healthy donors. The PCR was carried out with 60 Vbeta primers and 13 Jbeta primers. Profiled with immunoSEQ multiplex PCR; TCRdb holds only in-frame clones, not every one. Here the sample spans 100,000 to 150,000 clones, around three quarters being singletons. The source material was PBMCs. The source is a male donor in good health and CMV-seropositive.

This chain joins TRBV28 and TRBJ2-4, with D perhaps matching TRBD1 (6 bases). The germline V gene encodes CDR1 MDHEN and CDR2 SYDVKM. The V gene lost 5 bases and the J gene lost 5 bases, with 13 bases spanning the gap. The CDR3 loop spans 14 amino acids. The CDR3 coding sequence is TGTGCCAGCAGTAACACAGGGATGGAAAACATTCAGTACTTC. Its protein product is CASSNTGMENIQYF.

The chain uses TRBV2 and TRBJ2-1; a weak D match, TRBD2 (5 bases). Looked up from germline, CDR1 is SNHLY and CDR2 is FYNNEI. V lost 5 bases, J lost 4 bases, and 18 bases lay in between. The CDR3 is 16 residues long. For the CDR3, the DNA is TGTGCCAGCAGTCCTCTTCCGGCGGGCAAATACAATGAGCAGTTCTTC. Encoded protein: CASSPLPAGKYNEQFF.

V usage is TRBV29-1 and J usage is TRBJ1-3, with TRBD1 identical over 9 bases. The CDR3 sequence is 16 residues long. Looked up from germline, CDR1 is SQVTM and CDR2 is ANQGSEA. Trimming cost V 0 bases and J 4 bases; bases outside gene matches: 7. This CDR3 reads CSVEDLGQGLGNTIYF. The CDR3 coding sequence is TGCAGCGTTGAAGATCTAGGACAGGGGCTCGGAAACACCATATATTTT.

The chain is built from TRBV19 and TRBJ1-2; perhaps TRBD1 as D (5 bases). Germline-derived CDR1 and CDR2 are LNHDA and SQIVND (reference sequence). Trimming left V 4 bases short and J 1 base short, with 16 bases between. This CDR3 spans 16 amino acids. The CDR3 loop reads CASSNERDFGNYGYTF. CDR3 in DNA: TGTGCCAGTAGTAACGAGCGGGACTTTGGTAACTATGGCTACACCTTC.

This clone appeared a few times. The chain combines TRBV5-1 with TRBJ1-1; D remains ambiguous. Germline V gene lookup returns CDR1 SGHRS and CDR2 YFSETQ. V lost 2 bases and J 4 bases, leaving 12 bases between the germline ends. The CDR3 totals 14 residues. DNA of the CDR3: TGCGCCAGCAGCTTTTTCGGGATTAGCACTGAAGCTTTCTTT. Protein: CASSFFGISTEAFF.

The DNA of the CDR3 is TGTGCCAGCAGCAGCGGAGTTTCTAGCACAGATACGCAGTATTTT. Translating it yields CASSSGVSSTDTQYF. The chain employs TRBV5-4 and TRBJ2-3; D possibly corresponds to TRBD2 (5 bases). Germline V CDR1 and CDR2: SGHNT, YYREEE (reference sequence). The V end was cut by 4 bases, the J end by 0 bases, with 12 bases between. The CDR3 has 15 amino acids.

The chain has TRBV27 and TRBJ2-5, with D unresolved. CDR1 is MNHEY, CDR2 SMNVEV, per germline (reference sequence). The CDR3 sequence is 14 residues long. Trimming cost V 1 base and J 1 base, with 7 bases left between them. The CDR3 bases are TGTGCCAGCAGTTTATTACAGTCCCAAGAGACCCAGTACTTC. Translation gives CASSLLQSQETQYF.

In this sample, this clone turned up a few times. The junction shows a germline mismatch at one end, possibly a read error. The chain combines TRBV6-1 with TRBJ2-4; the match to TRBD1 covers 10 bases. CDR3 length: 16 amino acids. CDR1 is MNHNS and CDR2 is SASEGT in the germline V gene. CDR3 region: CASSATGQGVANSQYF. In nucleotides, the CDR3 is TGTGCCAGCAGTGCCACCGGACAGGGGGTCGCCAACAGTCAGTACTTC.

This chain uses TRBV6-6 with TRBJ2-5; TRBD2 agrees at 7 bases. The DNA end is more similar to TRBJ2-7, so the J call may be wrong. There are 14 residues in the CDR3. The germline V gene has CDR1 MNHNY and CDR2 SVGAGI (reference sequence). The CDR3 here is CASCRDYKTYEQYF. As DNA, the CDR3 is TGTGCCAGCTGTAGGGACTATAAGACCTACGAGCAGTACTTC.

The rearrangement links TRBV5-1 to TRBJ2-7; the D gene is possibly TRBD1 (6 bases). The CDR3 has 13 amino acids. The V and J ends lost 5 bases and 2 bases respectively, with 11 bases between them. Germline V gene sequence: CDR1 SGHRS, CDR2 YFSETQ. CDR3 coding DNA: TGCGCCAGCAGGGGGGCTACCACCTACGAGCAGTACTTC. Its protein product is CASRGATTYEQYF.

The chain is built from TRBV25-1 and TRBJ2-7, with D hard to call. In germline, CDR1 is MGHDK, CDR2 SYGVNS. V lost 6 bases, J lost 3 bases, and 9 bases lay in between. The CDR3 is made up of 12 amino acids. The CDR3 DNA sequence: TGTGCCAGCAGCTCCTACCGCTACGAGCAGTACTTC. Amino acid sequence: CASSSYRYEQYF.

The CDR3 bases are TGTGCCAGCAGTTCACCGGGACAGGGGGCGAGAACCCTCCACTTT. This encodes CASSSPGQGARTLHF. This chain joins TRBV27 and TRBJ1-6; 12 nucleotides match TRBD1. V shed 4 bases and J 14 bases; nucleotides not matched to a gene: 9. This CDR3 region has 15 residues. Germline CDR1 and CDR2: MNHEY and SMNVEV (reference sequence).

V is TRBV5-6 and J is TRBJ2-7, with D perhaps assigned TRBD1 or TRBD2 (6 bases each). CDR1 and CDR2 from the germline V gene are SGHDT and YYEEEE. This CDR3 has 14 amino acids. V shed 4 bases and J shed 6 bases, with 17 bases lying between them. CDR3 bases: TGTGCCAGCAGCCTGGGGGGCAGGGATGTCGAGCAGTACTTC. Translated: CASSLGGRDVEQYF.

The V gene is TRBV20-1, the J gene TRBJ1-1; D call uncertain. The CDR3 spans 11 residues. Germline-derived CDR1 and CDR2 are DFQATT and SNEGSKA (reference sequence). Trimming removed 5 bases from V and 5 bases from J, with 9 bases in between. The CDR3 sequence is CSAGGPTEAFF. The CDR3 DNA follows: TGCAGTGCTGGAGGGCCGACTGAAGCTTTCTTT.

The chain uses TRBV6-1 and TRBJ2-3; the D gene is possibly TRBD2 (6 bases). Trimming took off 8 bases at V and 9 bases at J, with 18 bases between the two ends. The CDR3 loop spans 13 amino acids. Germline lookup yields CDR1 MNHNS and CDR2 SASEGT. The CDR3 is CASLSPGGGTQYF. CDR3 nucleotides: TGTGCCAGCCTTTCCCCGGGTGGAGGGACGCAGTATTTT.

The chain links TRBV7-2 to TRBJ1-3; TRBD1 agrees at 8 bases. Per the germline V gene, CDR1 is SGHTA and CDR2 is FQGNSA. The CDR3 contains 15 residues. Germline trimming cut 5 bases from V and 4 bases from J; bases unmatched to any gene: 7. The CDR3 coding sequence is TGTGCCAGCAGCGTTGGGACAGGATCCGGAAACACCATATATTTT. Amino acid sequence: CASSVGTGSGNTIYF.

Turning to this clone: The same CDR3 can be traced to other DNA sequences in this sample. The gene calls are TRBV28 and TRBJ2-6, with 7 bases identical to TRBD1. Germline V gives CDR1 MDHEN, CDR2 SYDVKM. The CDR3 is 15 amino acids. V lost 6 bases and J lost 1; bases outside the gene matches: 3. The DNA for the CDR3 is TGTGCCAGCAGCTCACAGGGGTCTGGGGCCAACGTCCTGACTTTC. This codes for CASSSQGSGANVLTF.

This chain connects TRBV27 to TRBJ1-2, with 8 bases that match TRBD1. Germline V gives CDR1 MNHEY, CDR2 SMNVEV (reference sequence). The CDR3 loop spans 15 amino acids. The J segment lost 6 bases and the V segment lost 6 bases, leaving 12 bases of the junction unmatched. CDR3 nucleotide sequence: TGTGCCAGCAGCTCCCGACAGGGGACGGGCCATGGCTACACCTTC. Translation gives CASSSRQGTGHGYTF.

This clone has just one count. The chain is built from TRBV5-1 and TRBJ2-3; D possibly corresponds to TRBD2 (6 bases). The CDR3 is made up of 17 amino acids. Between the trimmed V and J ends, which lost 0 bases and 2 bases, there was a span of 16 bases. Germline assignment: CDR1 SGHRS and CDR2 YFSETQ. The CDR3 here is CASSLGPFAGTTDTQYF. In DNA form, the CDR3 reads TGCGCCAGCAGCTTGGGCCCCTTTGCGGGGACCACAGATACGCAGTATTTT.

This clone was picked up a small number of times. The rearrangement uses TRBV11-3 and TRBJ2-3; weak D call: TRBD2 (7 bases). Looked up from germline, CDR1 is SGHNT and CDR2 is YENEEA. The CDR3 contains 16 residues. Trimming took 5 bases from V and 1 from J, leaving 16 bases between them. The CDR3 region is CASSPGGRGRTDTQYF. CDR3 nucleotides: TGTGCCAGCAGCCCCGGGGGGCGGGGGCGCACAGATACGCAGTATTTT.

V and J are TRBV5-1 and TRBJ1-1; the match to TRBD1 covers 8 bases. This CDR3 comprises 16 residues. Losses at the gene ends were 3 bases for V and 10 bases for J; bases not matched to a gene: 17. Germline assignment: CDR1 SGHRS and CDR2 YFSETQ. This chain's CDR3 is CASSSEPGQEMRLAFF. The CDR3 DNA reads as TGCGCCAGCAGCTCTGAACCGGGACAGGAAATGAGGCTAGCTTTCTTT.

The gene calls are TRBV5-1 and TRBJ2-3; 11 bases map to TRBD2. CDR1 and CDR2 from the germline V gene are SGHRS and YFSETQ. The CDR3 runs 16 residues. Trimming cost V 4 bases and J 0 bases; bases outside gene matches: 4. This chain's CDR3 is CASSMRLAGSTDTQYF. CDR3 DNA: TGCGCCAGCAGCATGCGACTAGCGGGAAGCACAGATACGCAGTATTTT.

The chain recombines TRBV10-3 with TRBJ1-4, with D maybe TRBD1 (5 bases). The V and J ends lost 10 bases and 7 bases respectively, with 19 bases between them. Germline CDR1 ENHRY, CDR2 SYGVKD. The CDR3 runs 14 residues. CDR3 DNA: TGTGCCACCCGATCGGGGGAGGCAACTGAAAAACTGTTTTTT. Residues: CATRSGEATEKLFF.

This chain uses TRBV2 with TRBJ2-7; maybe TRBD2 (6 bases). Germline V CDR1 and CDR2: SNHLY, FYNNEI. The CDR3 sequence is 14 residues long. V lost 8 bases and J 0 bases, leaving 14 bases between the germline ends. CDR3 region: CASCSGQFSYEQYF. In DNA, the CDR3 is TGTGCCAGCTGCAGCGGGCAATTCTCCTACGAGCAGTACTTC.

In its sample, this clone was seen a few times. This chain uses TRBV30 with TRBJ1-3, with TRBD1 identical over 9 bases. The CDR3 consists of 15 residues. The V gene end was trimmed by 4 bases and the J gene end by 4 bases; junction bases not matched to a gene: 8. Germline CDR1 is GTSNPN and CDR2 is SVGIG (reference sequence). The CDR3 region has the DNA TGTGCCTGGACCCCCCCGGGACAGGGAGGAAACACCATATATTTT. It is translated as CAWTPPGQGGNTIYF.

The table lists this clone with a few counts. CDR3: CASSYSTVRDTQYF. CDR3 DNA sequence: TGTGCCAGCAGTTACTCGACAGTGAGGGATACGCAGTATTTT. The chain carries TRBV6-5 and TRBJ2-3; D may be TRBD1 (5 bases). CDR1 MNHEY and CDR2 SVGAGI come from the germline V gene. Trimming took 0 bases from V and 6 from J, leaving 10 bases between them. The CDR3 runs 14 residues.

The chain uses TRBV6-4 and TRBJ2-3; 7 bases match TRBD2. V dropped 5 bases and J dropped 3; count of bases not matched to a gene: 8. This CDR3 spans 15 amino acids. Germline values: CDR1 MRHNA, CDR2 SNTAGT. CDR3 amino acids: CASSSIPGGTDTQYF. CDR3 DNA sequence: TGTGCCAGCAGTTCTATACCGGGGGGAACAGATACGCAGTATTTT.

The J gene is TRBJ2-7, the V gene TRBV28, with a possible D match to TRBD1 (6 bases). Deletions cut 4 bases from V and 3 bases from J, with 16 bases between. This CDR3 has 15 amino acids. Germline loops: CDR1 MDHEN, CDR2 SYDVKM. CDR3 DNA sequence: TGTGCCAGCAGTTCCTCCGGGACACTCCACTACGAGCAGTACTTC. It translates to CASSSSGTLHYEQYF.

A note on this clone: At the DNA level, this CDR3 is encoded by other sequences in the same sample as well. This chain joins TRBV5-1 and TRBJ1-6, with 9 bases lining up with TRBD1. Germline loops: CDR1 SGHRS, CDR2 YFSETQ. The CDR3 runs to 13 residues. The ends lost 7 bases at V and 7 bases at J; junction bases unmatched: 3. CDR3 DNA: TGCGCCAGCCGGGACAGGGAAAATTCACCCCTCCACTTT. Its protein is CASRDRENSPLHF.

The gene calls are TRBV7-8 and TRBJ2-1; 13 bases align to TRBD2. This CDR3 region has 19 residues. CDR1 and CDR2 (germline): SGHVS, FQNEAQ. Germline trimming cut 1 base from V and 1 base from J; bases unmatched to any gene: 7. Here the CDR3 reads CASSLGLAGGARSYNEQFF. The CDR3, as DNA: TGTGCCAGCAGCTTAGGACTAGCGGGGGGAGCCCGGTCCTACAATGAGCAGTTCTTC.

The rearrangement joins TRBV7-2 to TRBJ2-7; 9 nucleotides agree with TRBD2. The CDR3 contains 15 residues. After removal of 4 bases from V and 7 bases from J, the junction contained 11 bases not matched to a gene. Per germline, CDR1 SGHTA and CDR2 FQGNSA. CDR3: CASSSGGSGGPEQYF. The CDR3 coding sequence is TGTGCCAGCAGCTCCGGGGGTAGCGGGGGCCCTGAGCAGTACTTC.

The chain combines TRBV5-6 with TRBJ2-1; TRBD1 matches at 7 bases. With 4 bases clipped from V and 0 bases from J, the junction kept 4 bases outside the gene matches. The germline V gene has CDR1 SGHDT and CDR2 YYEEEE. The CDR3 covers 15 residues. The chain's CDR3 is CASSEQGSSYNEQFF. CDR3 nucleotides: TGTGCCAGCAGCGAACAGGGGAGCTCCTACAATGAGCAGTTCTTC.